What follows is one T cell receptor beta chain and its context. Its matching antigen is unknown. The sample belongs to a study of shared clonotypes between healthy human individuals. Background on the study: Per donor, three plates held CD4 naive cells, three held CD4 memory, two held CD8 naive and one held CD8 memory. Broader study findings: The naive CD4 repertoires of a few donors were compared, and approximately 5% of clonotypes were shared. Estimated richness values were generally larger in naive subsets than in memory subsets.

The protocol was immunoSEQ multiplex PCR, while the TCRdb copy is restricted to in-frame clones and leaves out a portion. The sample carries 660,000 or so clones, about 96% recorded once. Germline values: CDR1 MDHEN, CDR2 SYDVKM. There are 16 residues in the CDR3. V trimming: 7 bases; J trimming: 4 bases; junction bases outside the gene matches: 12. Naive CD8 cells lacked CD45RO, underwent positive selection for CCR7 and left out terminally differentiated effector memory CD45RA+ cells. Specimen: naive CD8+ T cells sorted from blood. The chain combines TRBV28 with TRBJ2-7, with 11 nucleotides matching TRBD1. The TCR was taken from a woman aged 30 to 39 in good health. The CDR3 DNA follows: TGTGCCAGCAATCAACTCTCGGGACAGGGGGGTTACGAGCAGTACTTC. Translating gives CASNQLSGQGGYEQYF.